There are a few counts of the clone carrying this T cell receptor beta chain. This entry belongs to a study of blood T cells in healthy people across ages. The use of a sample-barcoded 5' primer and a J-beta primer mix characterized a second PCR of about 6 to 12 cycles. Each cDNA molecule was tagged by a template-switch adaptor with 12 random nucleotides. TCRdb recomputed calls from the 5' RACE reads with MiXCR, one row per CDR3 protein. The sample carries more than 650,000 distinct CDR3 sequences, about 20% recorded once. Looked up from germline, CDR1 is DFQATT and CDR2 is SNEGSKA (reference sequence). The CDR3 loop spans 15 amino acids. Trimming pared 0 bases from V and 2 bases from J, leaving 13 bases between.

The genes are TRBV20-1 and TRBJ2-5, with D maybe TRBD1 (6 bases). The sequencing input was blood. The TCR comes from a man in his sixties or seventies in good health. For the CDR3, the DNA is TGCAGTGCTAGAGATCTCGGACAGATACAAGAGACCCAGTACTTC. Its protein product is CSARDLGQIQETQYF.